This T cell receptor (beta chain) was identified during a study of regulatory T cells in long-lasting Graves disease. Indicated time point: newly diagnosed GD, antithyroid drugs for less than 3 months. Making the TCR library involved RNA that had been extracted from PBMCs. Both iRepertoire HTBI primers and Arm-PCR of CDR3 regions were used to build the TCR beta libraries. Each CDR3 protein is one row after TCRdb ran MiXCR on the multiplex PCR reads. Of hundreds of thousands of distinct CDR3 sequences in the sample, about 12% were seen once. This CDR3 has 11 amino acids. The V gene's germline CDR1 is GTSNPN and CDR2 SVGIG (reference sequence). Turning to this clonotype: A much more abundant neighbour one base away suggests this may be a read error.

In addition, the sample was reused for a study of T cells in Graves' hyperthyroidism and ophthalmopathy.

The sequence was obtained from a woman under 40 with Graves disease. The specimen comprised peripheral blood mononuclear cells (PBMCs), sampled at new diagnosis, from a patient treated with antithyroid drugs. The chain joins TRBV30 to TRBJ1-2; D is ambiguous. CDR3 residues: CAWSVYVGCTF. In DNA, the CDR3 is TGTGCCTGGAGTGTTTATGTTGGCTGCACCTTC.